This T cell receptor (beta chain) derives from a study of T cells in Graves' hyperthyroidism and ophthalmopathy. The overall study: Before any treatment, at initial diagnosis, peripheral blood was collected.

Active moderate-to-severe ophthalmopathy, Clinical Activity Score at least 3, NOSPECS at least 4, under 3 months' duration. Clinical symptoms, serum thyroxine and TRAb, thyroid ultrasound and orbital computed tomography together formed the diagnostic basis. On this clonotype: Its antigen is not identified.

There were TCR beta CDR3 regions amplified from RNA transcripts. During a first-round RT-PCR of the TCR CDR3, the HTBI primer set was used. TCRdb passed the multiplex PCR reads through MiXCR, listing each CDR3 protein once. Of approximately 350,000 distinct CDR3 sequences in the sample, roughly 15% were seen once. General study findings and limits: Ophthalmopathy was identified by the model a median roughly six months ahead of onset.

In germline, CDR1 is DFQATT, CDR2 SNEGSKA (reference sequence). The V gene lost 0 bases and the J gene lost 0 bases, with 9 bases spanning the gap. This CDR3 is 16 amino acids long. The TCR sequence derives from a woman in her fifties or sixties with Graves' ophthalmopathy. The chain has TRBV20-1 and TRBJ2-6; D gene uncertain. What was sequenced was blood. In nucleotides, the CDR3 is TGCAGTGCTAGAGACCAAGGGCCCTCTGGGGCCAACGTCCTGACTTTC. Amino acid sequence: CSARDQGPSGANVLTF.